This T cell receptor (beta chain) was sequenced for a study of response to subunit inactivated influenza vaccine. On this clonotype: Its antigen is as yet unknown.

Study conclusions and caveats: Authors suggested each seasonal flu vaccination may recruit only limited numbers of new T cells.

TCRdb fed the RT-PCR reads into MiXCR, producing one record per CDR3 protein. The data show hundreds of thousands of distinct CDR3 sequences, 25% seen once. Per germline, CDR1 SGHVS and CDR2 FQNEAQ. CDR3 length equals 17 residues. V lost 4 bases, J lost 3 bases, and 11 bases stayed unmatched. The sample here was CD4+ T cells sorted from PBMCs, taken more than 4 days after vaccination. The receptor's source is a man between 50 and 59 years old who received an inactivated influenza vaccine. The V call is TRBV7-8, the J call TRBJ2-1, with 8 nucleotides matching TRBD1. The CDR3: CASSSRQGQDHYNEQFF. The CDR3 DNA follows: TGTGCCAGCAGCTCCCGACAGGGGCAGGATCACTACAATGAGCAGTTCTTC.